Given below is one T cell receptor beta chain in context. Its antigen is unidentified. Germline V lookup: CDR1 SGHNT, CDR2 YYREEE (reference sequence). This CDR3 has 15 amino acids. With 0 bases removed from V and 2 bases from J, the gap between germline ends came to 11 bases. The sample originates from a study of T cell responses to AZD1222 COVID-19 vaccine. Study-wide results and caveats: CD4 TCRs linked to vaccination spanned spike, dominating at 160-218 and 743-854. Just five to seven AZD1222 recipients tested seropositive at baseline.

Measured with immunoSEQ multiplex PCR; TCRdb has only the in-frame clones, and not every one. The repertoire holds about 210,000 clones, about 94% seen once, with 1.7% in the top ten. The sequencing used peripheral blood, collected 28 days after the second dose of the MenACWY control vaccine. The chain recombines TRBV5-4 with TRBJ2-5, with TRBD2 as a possible D gene (6 bases). This TCR derives from an adult who received the MenACWY meningococcal vaccine as a control. DNA for the CDR3: TGTGCCAGCAGCTTGGGACTAGAAAGACAAGAGACCCAGTACTTC. Translation: CASSLGLERQETQYF.